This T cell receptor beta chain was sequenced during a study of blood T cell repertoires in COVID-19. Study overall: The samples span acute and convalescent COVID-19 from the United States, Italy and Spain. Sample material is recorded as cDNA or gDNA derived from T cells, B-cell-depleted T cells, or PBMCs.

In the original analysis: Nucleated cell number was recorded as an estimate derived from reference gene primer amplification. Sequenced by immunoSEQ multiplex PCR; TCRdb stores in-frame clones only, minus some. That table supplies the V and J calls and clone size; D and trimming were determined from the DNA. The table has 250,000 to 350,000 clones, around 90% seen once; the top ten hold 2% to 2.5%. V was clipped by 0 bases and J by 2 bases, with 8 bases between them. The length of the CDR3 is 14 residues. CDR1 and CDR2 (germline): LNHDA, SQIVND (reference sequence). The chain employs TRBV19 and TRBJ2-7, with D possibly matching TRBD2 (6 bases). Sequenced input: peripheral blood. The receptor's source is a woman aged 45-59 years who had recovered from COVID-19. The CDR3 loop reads CASSIDRTTYEQYF. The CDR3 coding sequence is TGTGCCAGTAGTATAGATCGGACTACCTACGAGCAGTACTTC.